This T cell receptor beta chain was identified during a study of chemoradiotherapy in HPV16-positive cancers. Whole-study results and caveats: Only a couple of HPV16-positive patients supplied the functional HPV-specificity definition. HPV-responsive T-cell expansion during chemoradiotherapy was linked to improved recurrence-free survival in HPV16-positive patients.

The repertoire was sequenced with immunoSEQ multiplex PCR; TCRdb's copy has only in-frame clones and lacks some. Of some 19,000 clones in the sample, about 90% were seen once. Over chemoradiotherapy, repertoires were sampled more than once. As to this clone: The antigen is unknown.

The source of this sequence is a human donor with HPV-associated anogenital cancer. The specimen comprised blood, sampled from a patient who underwent chemoradiotherapy.

CDR3 protein: CASSPARFYGYTF. Written as DNA, the CDR3 is TGTGCCAGCAGCCCCGCGAGATTCTATGGCTACACCTTC. The chain joins TRBV5-8 to TRBJ1-2; D is uncertain. Germline lookup yields CDR1 SGHTS and CDR2 YDEGEE. V lost 4 bases, J lost 4 bases, and 11 bases lay in between. This CDR3 region has 13 residues.